This T cell receptor (beta chain) was sequenced for a study of identical twins. Whole-study results and caveats: Insertions were reduced in abundant cord blood beta clonotypes but not in memory repertoires.

This clonotype was detected only a few times. The antigen remains unidentified. TCRdb reprocessed the 5' RACE reads via MiXCR and lists one record per CDR3 protein. Among approximately 620,000 distinct CDR3 sequences listed, 8.6% were seen once. The same sample was also used in a study of yellow fever vaccine responses in identical twins.

This receptor was obtained from a woman in her late teens or twenties in good health. The sequenced sample was PBMCs.

CDR3 in DNA: TGCGCCAGCCGGATACACTGTGGAAACACCATATATTTT. Its translation: CASRIHCGNTIYF. The chain is built from TRBV4-3 and TRBJ1-3; D remains ambiguous. The germline V and J ends were trimmed by 8 bases and 3 bases, with 11 bases remaining between them. This CDR3 has 13 amino acids. CDR1 is LGHNA and CDR2 is YSLEER in the germline V gene.